This is a list of T cell receptor beta chains from one sample in a study of persistence of HIV-infected CD4 T cells. The repertoire was sequenced with immunoSEQ multiplex PCR; TCRdb's copy has only in-frame clones and lacks some. The data contain tens of thousands of clones, roughly 82% of them singletons. These receptors' targets are unknown. The source was CD4+ T cells sorted from PBMCs after approximately 20-hour stimulation, collected from a patient who received antiretroviral therapy. All receptors derive from an adult man with HIV who was CMV-seropositive. Both conserved end residues are part of each CDR3. D genes are given only for firm matches. Rows may omit the clone size; those that give it use once, few, many or a size class.

TGTGCCAGCAGCTTGGCGGGTACTAGCACAGATACGCAGTATTTT	CASSLAGTSTDTQYF	TRBJ2-3	-	-	TRBV13
TGTGCCAGCAGCCGGGCCTCCATGGGCTCCGGGGAGCTGTTTTTT	CASSRASMGSGELFF	TRBJ2-2	-	-	TRBV7-2
TGTGCCAGCAGCCAAGGACTAGCGGGGGGGTATTTT	CASSQGLAGGYF	TRBJ2-3	-	TRBD2	TRBV7-9
TGTGCCAGCAGTTCGAGGGCTCAGGATTCTGAAGCTTTCTTT	CASSSRAQDSEAFF	TRBJ1-1	-	-	TRBV6-2/TRBV6-3
TGTGCCAGCAGTTTCCTGACAGGGGGCGCCGACACCGGGGAGCTGTTTTTT	CASSFLTGGADTGELFF	TRBJ2-2	-	TRBD1	TRBV6-2/TRBV6-3
TGTGCCAGCAGTTGGAGATCAACTAATGAAAAACTGTTTTTT	CASSWRSTNEKLFF	TRBJ1-4	once	-	TRBV6-2/TRBV6-3
TGCAGCGTGAGCTACAGGGGTTTCTACAATGAGCAGTTCTTC	CSVSYRGFYNEQFF	TRBJ2-1	-	TRBD1	TRBV29-1
TGTGCCAGCAGTACCTCGGGGACTAGCACAGATACGCAGTATTTT	CASSTSGTSTDTQYF	TRBJ2-3	-	-	TRBV2
TGTGCCAGCAGCCAGCGAAGACAGGGGGCGAAATTGTTCCGGACTGAAGCTTTCTTT	CASSQRRQGAKLFRTEAFF	TRBJ1-1	-	TRBD1	TRBV3-1/TRBV3-2
TGTGCCAGCAGCTTAGATCCGTGGGGGGATGAAAAACTGTTTTTT	CASSLDPWGDEKLFF	TRBJ1-4	-	-	TRBV7-2
TGTGCCAGCAGCCGCATCTTCTCTGGAAACACCATATATTTT	CASSRIFSGNTIYF	TRBJ1-3	-	-	TRBV3-1/TRBV3-2
TGTGCCAGCGCACCGGGACTTGGCAATCAGCCCCAGCATTTT	CASAPGLGNQPQHF	TRBJ1-5	-	-	TRBV7-8
TGTGCCAGTAGTATACAGATCGGGGGGAACACTGAAGCTTTCTTT	CASSIQIGGNTEAFF	TRBJ1-1	-	-	TRBV19
TGTGCCAGCAGGGCGGGTGAGGGTTTCTATGGCTACACCTTC	CASRAGEGFYGYTF	TRBJ1-2	few	-	TRBV28
TGTGCCAGCAGCTTGGAGTTGGGCAGGGGGCTGACCACTGAAGCTTTCTTT	CASSLELGRGLTTEAFF	TRBJ1-1	-	TRBD1	TRBV5-6
TGTGCCATCAAAGGCGGCGGAGGGTTGACCTACGAGCAGTACTTC	CAIKGGGGLTYEQYF	TRBJ2-7	-	-	TRBV28
TGCAGCGTCGGGGACAGGGGAATTGGCTACACCTTC	CSVGDRGIGYTF	TRBJ1-2	once	TRBD1	TRBV29-1
TGTGCCAGCAGCCAAGATACAGGGGTTTATAATTCACCCCTCCACTTT	CASSQDTGVYNSPLHF	TRBJ1-6	-	TRBD1	TRBV4-2
TGCGCCAGCAGCCAAGCCCGCGACAGGAGTGGCTATGGCTACACCTTC	CASSQARDRSGYGYTF	TRBJ1-2	-	-	TRBV4-3
TGTGCCAGCAGCCGGGGACAGGGGGATGGAGCTGGAAACACCATATATTTT	CASSRGQGDGAGNTIYF	TRBJ1-3	-	TRBD1	TRBV3-1/TRBV3-2
TGTGCCAGCAGTCGATGGGGACCCGGGCCAGATACGCAGTATTTT	CASSRWGPGPDTQYF	TRBJ2-3	-	-	TRBV6-2/TRBV6-3
TGTGCCAGCAGCAAAGGGACAGTGAGAGGGAATCAGCCCCAGCATTTT	CASSKGTVRGNQPQHF	TRBJ1-5	-	-	TRBV21-1
TGCAGCGCTGCCCACCTTGGGACGGTCTATGGCTACACCTTC	CSAAHLGTVYGYTF	TRBJ1-2	-	-	TRBV29-1
TGTGCCAGCAGCGTAGAAGGCCCATTCGGTAATTCACCCCTCCACTTT	CASSVEGPFGNSPLHF	TRBJ1-6	-	-	TRBV9
TGTGCCAGCACCCGGGGTAGCGGGTCCGCAGATACGCAGTATTTT	CASTRGSGSADTQYF	TRBJ2-3	-	TRBD2	TRBV9
TGTGCCAGCAGCCCGGGGACTAGTTACAATGAGCAGTTCTTC	CASSPGTSYNEQFF	TRBJ2-1	-	TRBD2	TRBV27
TGTGCCAGCTCCCCAGGGGGACAGGGTAGATCGCTTTTGATCTTC	CASSPGGQGRSLLIF	TRBJ2-1	-	TRBD1	TRBV18
TGTGCCAGCAGCTCCGTGGACAGGGCCGAGACCCAGTACTTC	CASSSVDRAETQYF	TRBJ2-5	-	TRBD1	TRBV11-1
TGTGCCAGCAGCCGGGACCGACTCGCTGAAAAACTGTTTTTT	CASSRDRLAEKLFF	TRBJ1-4	-	-	TRBV5-4
TGTGCCAGCAGCCACCTCATCTACCGGACGGTTCCTGAAGCTTTCTTT	CASSHLIYRTVPEAFF	TRBJ1-1	-	-	TRBV6-2/TRBV6-3
TGTGCCAGCAGTTACGTTTTAGGGGAAGTTGGAAACACCATATATTTT	CASSYVLGEVGNTIYF	TRBJ1-3	-	-	TRBV6-5
TGTGCCAGCTCACAGCGACAGGGGGAACGCTACAATGAGCAGTTCTTC	CASSQRQGERYNEQFF	TRBJ2-1	once	TRBD1	TRBV18
TGCGCCAGCAGCTTCCAGGGGGCGCGCGTCACTGAAGCTTTCTTT	CASSFQGARVTEAFF	TRBJ1-1	-	TRBD1	TRBV5-1
TGTGCCAGCAGTTTAGAGTGGGGGACAGACTATGGCTACACCTTC	CASSLEWGTDYGYTF	TRBJ1-2	-	TRBD1	TRBV28
TGTGCCAGTAGTAAACAGGAGAGGAGCATTCAGTACTTC	CASSKQERSIQYF	TRBJ2-4	-	-	TRBV19
TGTGCCAGCAGCCAAGCCCTGTCAGGCCGTGAGCAGTTCTTC	CASSQALSGREQFF	TRBJ2-1	-	-	TRBV3-1/TRBV3-2
TGTGCCAGCAACAGGGCGGGTAATGAAAAACTGTTTTTT	CASNRAGNEKLFF	TRBJ1-4	-	-	TRBV6-5
TGTGCCAGCACCCCGGACAGGGGTTGGGGACACAATGAGCAGTTCTTC	CASTPDRGWGHNEQFF	TRBJ2-1	-	TRBD1	TRBV6-2/TRBV6-3
TGTGCCAGCAGCCGTGGTGAAGCTTACGAGCAGTACTTC	CASSRGEAYEQYF	TRBJ2-7	-	-	TRBV6-5